The rows below give T cell receptor beta chains drawn from one sample of a study of cytomegalovirus exposure and HLA in healthy donors. TCRdb's copy holds only in-frame clones and misses some; the assay was immunoSEQ multiplex PCR. Of roughly 240,000 clones listed, more than 75% are singletons. Sequenced: PBMCs. The origin of the receptors is a man between 18 and 35 years old in good health and CMV-seronegative. Each CDR3 is given without its conserved first and last residue. Each record gives: CDR3 protein, CDR3 length, J gene, clone size, V gene. Clone sizes are given selectively: once, few, many, or a class where the clone is expanded.

CDR3aa: ASSPYLTSRASGEQF
len: 15
j_gene: TRBJ2-1
abundance: .
v_gene: TRBV2

CDR3aa: ASSRGLAGYNEQF
len: 13
j_gene: TRBJ2-1
abundance: .
v_gene: TRBV7-2

CDR3aa: ASSQGRLAGKETQY
len: 14
j_gene: TRBJ2-5
abundance: .
v_gene: TRBV4-3

CDR3aa: ASRTRTSGTGELF
len: 13
j_gene: TRBJ2-2
abundance: .
v_gene: TRBV19

CDR3aa: ATTLASAYNEQF
len: 12
j_gene: TRBJ2-1
abundance: once
v_gene: TRBV6-6

CDR3aa: ASSLRPGVDYEQY
len: 13
j_gene: TRBJ2-7
abundance: once
v_gene: TRBV7-2

CDR3aa: ASSSGGKTQY
len: 10
j_gene: TRBJ2-5
abundance: once
v_gene: TRBV11-3

CDR3aa: ASRRQGAWETQY
len: 12
j_gene: TRBJ2-5
abundance: .
v_gene: TRBV6-6

CDR3aa: SVAVREGETQY
len: 11
j_gene: TRBJ2-5
abundance: once
v_gene: TRBV29-1

CDR3aa: ASSLLRRTEGSYT
len: 13
j_gene: TRBJ1-2
abundance: few
v_gene: TRBV5-6

CDR3aa: ASSSGTGNHEQY
len: 12
j_gene: TRBJ2-7
abundance: .
v_gene: TRBV9

CDR3aa: ASSLGGQGVYGYT
len: 13
j_gene: TRBJ1-2
abundance: .
v_gene: TRBV13

CDR3aa: ASSYSDSFSEQY
len: 12
j_gene: TRBJ2-7
abundance: few
v_gene: TRBV6-5

CDR3aa: ASRPRGAAYEQY
len: 12
j_gene: TRBJ2-7
abundance: .
v_gene: TRBV6-6

CDR3aa: ATPTGTADCTEAF
len: 13
j_gene: TRBJ1-1
abundance: .
v_gene: TRBV25-1

CDR3aa: ASSQGTSGGTNEQF
len: 14
j_gene: TRBJ2-1
abundance: .
v_gene: TRBV4-3

CDR3aa: ASSHVGTGPNEQF
len: 13
j_gene: TRBJ2-1
abundance: .
v_gene: TRBV4-3

CDR3aa: ASSLDRGNYGYT
len: 12
j_gene: TRBJ1-2
abundance: .
v_gene: TRBV5-1

CDR3aa: ASSPGQGDQPQH
len: 12
j_gene: TRBJ1-5
abundance: .
v_gene: TRBV28

CDR3aa: ASSWPGNGGLF
len: 11
j_gene: TRBJ2-2
abundance: .
v_gene: TRBV28

CDR3aa: ASTGGETQY
len: 9
j_gene: TRBJ2-5
abundance: few
v_gene: TRBV2

CDR3aa: ATSRGLQGLNSPLH
len: 14
j_gene: TRBJ1-6
abundance: .
v_gene: TRBV15

CDR3aa: ASSLFFTGGPETQY
len: 14
j_gene: TRBJ2-5
abundance: .
v_gene: TRBV27

CDR3aa: ASTGYNEQF
len: 9
j_gene: TRBJ2-1
abundance: .
v_gene: TRBV5-1

CDR3aa: ASSDPIQLAVKWCEQY
len: 16
j_gene: TRBJ2-7
abundance: few
v_gene: TRBV6-4

CDR3aa: ASRLEGMNTEAF
len: 12
j_gene: TRBJ1-1
abundance: .
v_gene: TRBV2

CDR3aa: ASSLSRRPTGELF
len: 13
j_gene: TRBJ2-2
abundance: once
v_gene: TRBV27

CDR3aa: ASSHWDSQEY
len: 10
j_gene: TRBJ2-3
abundance: .
v_gene: TRBV7-9

CDR3aa: ASSQGQDLSYEQY
len: 13
j_gene: TRBJ2-7
abundance: .
v_gene: TRBV4-1

CDR3aa: ASSLTGQGLNQPQH
len: 14
j_gene: TRBJ1-5
abundance: .
v_gene: TRBV7-8

CDR3aa: AQGAGANVLT
len: 10
j_gene: TRBJ2-6
abundance: .
v_gene: TRBV30

CDR3aa: ASSIDSFQETQY
len: 12
j_gene: TRBJ2-5
abundance: .
v_gene: TRBV19

CDR3aa: ASSRRDSSTDTQY
len: 13
j_gene: TRBJ2-3
abundance: .
v_gene: TRBV4-1

CDR3aa: ASSEGTGGTLHEQY
len: 14
j_gene: TRBJ2-7
abundance: .
v_gene: TRBV11-3

CDR3aa: ASSSLGVRSETQY
len: 13
j_gene: TRBJ2-5
abundance: .
v_gene: TRBV7-8

CDR3aa: ASSLDSGVGPRF
len: 12
j_gene: TRBJ2-1
abundance: .
v_gene: TRBV7-2

CDR3aa: ASSQEAPGTENEKLF
len: 15
j_gene: TRBJ1-4
abundance: .
v_gene: TRBV4-3

CDR3aa: ASSLERVTNYGYT
len: 13
j_gene: TRBJ1-2
abundance: .
v_gene: TRBV7-8

CDR3aa: ASSRQGLRIDTQY
len: 13
j_gene: TRBJ2-3
abundance: .
v_gene: TRBV11-2

CDR3aa: ASSRASVLNSPLH
len: 13
j_gene: TRBJ1-6
abundance: .
v_gene: TRBV4-3

CDR3aa: ATSTRSGTGPHEQY
len: 14
j_gene: TRBJ2-7
abundance: .
v_gene: TRBV15

CDR3aa: ASSDRGVGNYGYT
len: 13
j_gene: TRBJ1-2
abundance: once
v_gene: TRBV10-2

CDR3aa: ASSVGAGGYEQY
len: 12
j_gene: TRBJ2-7
abundance: .
v_gene: TRBV9

CDR3aa: ASRQRGLETQY
len: 11
j_gene: TRBJ2-5
abundance: once
v_gene: TRBV27

CDR3aa: SVGGDYGYT
len: 9
j_gene: TRBJ1-2
abundance: .
v_gene: TRBV29-1

CDR3aa: ASTPRGALPEQY
len: 12
j_gene: TRBJ2-7
abundance: .
v_gene: TRBV28

CDR3aa: ASSGGVGLAGGQETQY
len: 16
j_gene: TRBJ2-5
abundance: .
v_gene: TRBV2

CDR3aa: ASNTGTTGELF
len: 11
j_gene: TRBJ2-2
abundance: .
v_gene: TRBV7-2

CDR3aa: TSRDRACDTQY
len: 11
j_gene: TRBJ2-3
abundance: .
v_gene: TRBV1

CDR3aa: ASRGGRQGYNEQF
len: 13
j_gene: TRBJ2-1
abundance: .
v_gene: TRBV2

CDR3aa: ASSWGQVHTEAF
len: 12
j_gene: TRBJ1-1
abundance: .
v_gene: TRBV5-6

CDR3aa: ASSLVGTSISFSYNEQF
len: 17
j_gene: TRBJ2-1
abundance: .
v_gene: TRBV5-8

CDR3aa: ASIPWGSGVGTQY
len: 13
j_gene: TRBJ2-5
abundance: .
v_gene: TRBV7-9

CDR3aa: ASSVVGHGADTQY
len: 13
j_gene: TRBJ2-3
abundance: .
v_gene: TRBV9